The rows below give T cell receptor beta chains drawn from one sample of a study of blood T cells in healthy people across ages. TCRdb recomputed calls from the 5' RACE reads with MiXCR, one row per CDR3 protein. The sample lists 1.6 million or so distinct CDR3 sequences, about 32% seen once, with about 11% in the top ten. What was sequenced was blood. All receptors come from a woman in her 30s in good health. Both conserved end residues are part of each CDR3. Each record gives: clone size, V gene, D gene, J gene, CDR3 protein, CDR3 DNA. D genes are given only for firm matches. Clone size, where shown, is once, few, many, or a class for clones that have expanded.

few,TRBV7-3,TRBD1,TRBJ2-2,CASSSRTGQSGELFF,TGTGCCAGCAGCTCCCGGACAGGGCAATCCGGGGAGCTGTTTTTT
-,TRBV11-2,-,TRBJ2-7,CASSLDPRCEQYF,TGTGCCAGCAGCTTAGATCCCCGGTGCGAGCAGTACTTC
-,TRBV15,TRBD2,TRBJ2-3,CATSREWRGNSDTQYF,TGTGCCACCAGCAGAGAATGGCGGGGGAATTCAGATACGCAGTATTTT
once,TRBV7-9,-,TRBJ1-2,CVSSLVGGGRDGYTF,TGTGTCAGCAGCTTAGTTGGCGGAGGACGAGACGGCTACACCTTC
many,TRBV3-1,-,TRBJ2-1,CASSRLGREQFF,TGTGCCAGCAGTCGACTAGGTAGGGAGCAGTTCTTC
-,TRBV3-1,TRBD2,TRBJ2-5,CASSQGTSGAQETQYF,TGTGCCAGCAGCCAGGGGACTAGCGGGGCCCAAGAGACCCAGTACTTC
-,TRBV20-1,TRBD2,TRBJ2-7,CSAIRLAGHGYEQYF,TGCAGTGCTATCAGACTAGCGGGACATGGCTACGAGCAGTACTTC
-,TRBV5-1,-,TRBJ1-1,CASSLRSIWDGEAFF,TGCGCCAGCAGCTTGAGGTCGATTTGGGACGGTGAAGCTTTCTTT
-,TRBV6-1,-,TRBJ2-3,CASRLTVAPRDTQYF,TGTGCCAGCAGACTTACAGTGGCCCCTAGAGATACGCAGTATTTT
many,TRBV29-1,TRBD1,TRBJ2-7,CSAVKGQGAYEQYF,TGCAGCGCCGTAAAAGGGCAGGGGGCCTACGAGCAGTACTTC
-,TRBV2,-,TRBJ2-1,CASKGGGNEQFF,TGTGCCAGCAAAGGGGGGGGGAATGAGCAGTTCTTC
many,TRBV4-2,-,TRBJ1-2,CASSQGHRNRITPGYTF,TGTGCCAGCAGCCAGGGACACAGGAACCGCATTACGCCGGGCTACACCTTC
-,TRBV7-9,-,TRBJ1-1,CASSRGEGVLGQNTEAFF,TGTGCCAGCAGCCGGGGCGAGGGGGTTTTGGGGCAGAACACTGAAGCTTTCTTT
few,TRBV5-1,-,TRBJ1-2,CASSLQPSGEYGYTF,TGCGCCAGCAGCTTGCAGCCCTCAGGAGAATATGGCTACACCTTC
-,TRBV2,TRBD2,TRBJ2-7,CASSEVGGRTYEQYF,TGTGCCAGCAGTGAAGTGGGCGGGAGGACCTACGAGCAGTACTTC
-,TRBV12-3/TRBV12-4,TRBD1,TRBJ2-1,CASSFSTGREQQFF,TGTGCCAGCAGTTTTTCGACAGGGCGAGAGCAACAGTTCTTC
many,TRBV6-2/TRBV6-3,-,TRBJ1-1,CASSYSYRENPAFF,TGTGCCAGCAGTTACAGTTACAGGGAGAACCCGGCTTTCTTT
many,TRBV28,TRBD2,TRBJ2-1,CASSLLGGSSYNEQFF,TGTGCCAGCAGTTTGCTGGGAGGGAGCTCCTACAATGAGCAGTTCTTC
-,TRBV7-2,-,TRBJ2-7,CVSSLDAGAYEQYF,TGTGTCAGCAGCTTAGATGCCGGGGCGTACGAGCAGTACTTC
-,TRBV20-1,TRBD2,TRBJ2-1,CSAIGSSGNPTANEQFF,TGCAGTGCTATAGGGTCTAGCGGGAACCCGACGGCCAATGAGCAGTTCTTC
few,TRBV11-2,-,TRBJ2-1,CASSPIMGIMGEQFF,TGTGCCAGCAGCCCGATCATGGGAATCATGGGTGAGCAGTTCTTC
-,TRBV27,TRBD1,TRBJ1-2,CASSRQGEGGYTF,TGTGCCAGCAGTAGACAGGGGGAAGGTGGCTACACCTTC
-,TRBV20-1,-,TRBJ1-5,CSAREPPRGGNQPQHF,TGCAGTGCTAGGGAGCCCCCAAGGGGGGGCAATCAGCCCCAGCATTTT
many,TRBV4-1,-,TRBJ2-3,CASTERISTDTQYF,TGCGCCAGCACCGAGCGGATAAGCACAGATACGCAGTATTTT
-,TRBV7-3,TRBD1,TRBJ2-3,CTSSPGQGHTQYF,TGTACCAGCAGCCCGGGACAGGGGCATACGCAGTATTTT
few,TRBV20-1,-,TRBJ2-7,CSASRDNSYEQYF,TGCAGTGCTAGCCGGGACAACTCCTACGAGCAGTACTTC
few,TRBV25-1,-,TRBJ2-5,CASSVGSTIWETQYF,TGTGCCAGCAGTGTGGGGAGCACGATCTGGGAGACCCAGTACTTC
many,TRBV10-3,-,TRBJ2-1,CAISESGREQFF,TGTGCCATCAGTGAGTCGGGGAGAGAGCAGTTCTTC
-,TRBV7-2,-,TRBJ2-7,CASSFSPISYEQYF,TGTGCCAGCAGCTTTTCCCCCATATCCTACGAGCAGTACTTC
-,TRBV12-3/TRBV12-4,TRBD1,TRBJ1-5,CASSLGQGAGDQPQHF,TGTGCCAGCAGTTTAGGACAGGGGGCTGGGGATCAGCCCCAGCATTTT
-,TRBV2,-,TRBJ2-1,CASRPRTDYNEQFF,TGTGCCAGCAGGCCCAGGACAGATTACAATGAGCAGTTCTTC
few,TRBV4-1,-,TRBJ2-3,CASSQGSSSGTDTQYF,TGCGCCAGCAGCCAAGGCAGCTCCTCGGGCACAGATACGCAGTATTTT
few,TRBV27,-,TRBJ1-5,CASSLSGTGNQPQHF,TGTGCCAGCAGTTTATCGGGGACTGGGAATCAGCCCCAGCATTTT
-,TRBV13,TRBD1,TRBJ1-2,CASNRPRGGDRFYGYTF,TGTGCCAGCAACCGCCCGCGGGGGGGGGACAGGTTCTATGGCTACACCTTC
-,TRBV3-1,-,TRBJ2-5,CASSQSSGAWETQYF,TGTGCCAGCAGCCAATCATCCGGGGCCTGGGAGACCCAGTACTTC
few,TRBV7-9,TRBD1,TRBJ1-1,CASSEDRGQAFF,TGTGCCAGCAGCGAGGACAGGGGGCAGGCTTTCTTT
-,TRBV5-1,-,TRBJ2-5,CASSKDRGGVETQYF,TGCGCCAGCAGCAAGGACCGAGGGGGGGTAGAGACCCAGTACTTC
-,TRBV6-1,TRBD1,TRBJ1-1,CASGDRDYTEAFF,TGTGCCAGCGGGGACAGGGACTACACTGAAGCTTTCTTT